The 24 T cell receptor beta chains listed next were all sequenced from one sample in a study of cytomegalovirus exposure and HLA in healthy donors (dated by TCRdb to 2015 to 2018). Receptors were amplified or captured by the immunoSEQ multiplex PCR assay. For the multiplex PCR, a mixture combining 60 forward primers for TCR Vbeta segments and 13 reverse primers for TCR Jbeta segments was used. The source is immuneACCESS, and TCRdb retained only in-frame sequences with V and J called. Part of the clones is not carried over; for the studies checked, unresolved V genes explain less than half of this, and the remainder is unexplained. This sample holds around 150,000 clones; 80% to 85% were observed only once. Around 8.1% of the sample is held by the ten biggest clonotypes. The specimen sequenced was PBMCs. The receptor source for this set is a woman aged 45-60 years in good health and CMV-seropositive.

The rearrangement links TRBV7-9 to TRBJ1-1; D is ambiguous. The V gene lost 1 base and the J gene lost 10 bases, with 16 bases spanning the gap. Germline CDR1 and CDR2: SEHNR and FQNEAQ (reference sequence). The CDR3 spans 14 residues. CDR3 DNA: TGTGCCAGCAGCTTAGTATTAGAACTAGCAGCAGCTTTCTTT. Translation: CASSLVLELAAAFF.

The chain carries TRBV5-4 and TRBJ2-4; D is perhaps TRBD2 (6 bases). The length of the CDR3 is 16 residues. Looked up from germline, CDR1 is SGHNT and CDR2 is YYREEE (reference sequence). V was shortened by 4 bases and J by 0 bases, with 14 bases between the two germline ends. The DNA of the CDR3 is TGTGCCAGCAGCAACGGGGGTGGGGGAGCCAAAAACATTCAGTACTTC. This sequence encodes CASSNGGGGAKNIQYF.

The chain employs TRBV5-5 and TRBJ1-1; a weak D match, TRBD1 (5 bases). Looked up from germline, CDR1 is SGHKS and CDR2 is YYEKEE (reference sequence). The length of the CDR3 is 17 residues. The V gene lost 1 base and the J gene lost 0 bases, with 16 bases spanning the gap. This CDR3 reads CASSLHQGGTVNTEAFF. CDR3 nucleotides: TGTGCCAGCAGCTTGCATCAGGGAGGCACAGTGAACACTGAAGCTTTCTTT.

This chain links TRBV5-6 with TRBJ1-2; D ambiguous. The V end was cut by 2 bases, the J end by 5 bases, with 7 bases between. Germline V CDR1 and CDR2: SGHDT, YYEEEE. The CDR3 totals 12 residues. This CDR3 reads CASSFSQYGYTF. The CDR3 DNA reads as TGTGCCAGCAGCTTCTCGCAGTATGGCTACACCTTC. Full variable domain (outside the CDR3, taken from reference TRBV5-6 and TRBJ1-2): DAGVTQSPTHLIKTRGQQVTLRCSPKSGHDTVSWYQQALGQGPQFIFQYYEEEERQRGNFPDRFSGHQFPNYSSELNVNALLLGDSALYLCASSFSQYGYTFGSGTRLTVV.

This clone was observed once. V usage is TRBV5-1 and J usage is TRBJ1-4; 9 bases are a match to TRBD1. The CDR3 covers 15 residues. Germline trimming cut 4 bases from V and 4 bases from J; bases unmatched to any gene: 5. Germline lookup yields CDR1 SGHRS and CDR2 YFSETQ. The chain's CDR3 is CASSGTGGLNEKLFF. CDR3 DNA: TGCGCCAGCAGCGGAACAGGGGGCCTTAATGAAAAACTGTTTTTT.

CDR3 bases: TGCGCCAGCAGCACGGGACAGCTGAACACTGAAGCTTTCTTT. Translated, it gives CASSTGQLNTEAFF. The rearrangement links TRBV5-1 to TRBJ1-1, with 7 bases identical to TRBD1. The CDR3 contains 14 residues. Trimming removed 4 bases from V and 0 bases from J; junction bases left unmatched: 3. Germline-derived CDR1 and CDR2 are SGHRS and YFSETQ.

This chain connects TRBV7-3 to TRBJ2-3, with 7 bases matching TRBD2. From germline, CDR1 is SGHTA and CDR2 FQGTGA. This CDR3 region has 14 residues. The J segment lost 0 bases and the V segment lost 7 bases, leaving 4 bases of the junction unmatched. The CDR3 reads CASKAGLSTDTQYF. The DNA for the CDR3 is TGTGCCAGCAAAGCGGGGTTAAGCACAGATACGCAGTATTTT.

The chain carries TRBV2 and TRBJ1-6; the D gene is possibly TRBD1 (6 bases). Per the germline V gene, CDR1 is SNHLY and CDR2 is FYNNEI. V lost 6 bases and J lost 7, with 16 bases in between. The CDR3 length is 15 residues. Here the CDR3 reads CASSGVGGANSPLHF. In nucleotides, the CDR3 is TGTGCCAGCAGCGGGGTTGGGGGGGCGAATTCACCCCTCCACTTT.

Points on this clone: A junction end diverges from the germline sequence, so it may reflect a read error. The chain has TRBV7-7 and TRBJ2-5; D perhaps matches TRBD1 (6 bases). Per the germline V gene, CDR1 is SSHAT and CDR2 is FNYEAQ (reference sequence). The CDR3 is made up of 15 amino acids. The CDR3 coding sequence is TGTGCTAGCAGCTTAGCAGGAACAGGGCGCGAGACCCAGTACTTC. Its translation: CASSLAGTGRETQYF.

The chain links TRBV6-5 to TRBJ2-7, with 8 bases fitting TRBD2. The germline V gene has CDR1 MNHEY and CDR2 SVGAGI. The CDR3 contains 13 residues. V lost 6 bases, J lost 2 bases, and 3 bases stayed unmatched. The CDR3 loop is CASRPGGAYEQYF. The DNA of the CDR3 is TGTGCCAGCAGGCCGGGGGGGGCCTACGAGCAGTACTTC.

The chain combines TRBV5-6 with TRBJ2-5; unclear D gene. Germline CDR1 SGHDT, CDR2 YYEEEE. The CDR3 runs 13 residues. V lost 0 bases to trimming and J lost 1 base, with 4 bases between them. CDR3 sequence: CASSLALQETQYF. The CDR3 region has the DNA TGTGCCAGCAGCTTGGCTCTCCAAGAGACCCAGTACTTC.

V is TRBV5-1 and J is TRBJ1-5; the D gene is possibly TRBD1 (6 bases). V shed 0 bases and J shed 7 bases, with 14 bases lying between them. The CDR3 has 15 residues. In germline, CDR1 is SGHRS, CDR2 YFSETQ. In nucleotides, the CDR3 is TGCGCCAGCAGCTTGGATGGGGGGGCGGAGCAGCCCCAGCATTTT. Its protein is CASSLDGGAEQPQHF.

This chain joins TRBV9 and TRBJ2-5; D is ambiguous. Trimming took 0 bases from V and 2 from J, leaving 11 bases between them. CDR3 length: 15 residues. Germline V gene sequence: CDR1 SGDLS, CDR2 YYNGEE. The CDR3 DNA reads as TGTGCCAGCAGCGTAGGCACATCTGAACAAGAGACCCAGTACTTC. It yields the protein CASSVGTSEQETQYF.

The chain carries TRBV6-5 and TRBJ2-1; TRBD1 matches 7 bases. The CDR3 spans 14 residues. V was pared by 7 bases and J by 1 base, with 4 bases of the junction left unmatched. The germline gives CDR1 MNHEY, CDR2 SVGAGI. The CDR3 loop is CASIPTGSYNEQFF. The CDR3 region has the DNA TGTGCCAGCATCCCGACAGGGTCCTACAATGAGCAGTTCTTC.

This chain joins TRBV9 and TRBJ2-2; D gene unclear. Between the trimmed V and J ends, which lost 4 bases and 0 bases, there was a span of 4 bases. This CDR3 has 13 amino acids. Looked up from germline, CDR1 is SGDLS and CDR2 is YYNGEE. CDR3 bases: TGTGCCAGCAGCCCCACGAACACCGGGGAGCTGTTTTTT. Translating it yields CASSPTNTGELFF.

This clone was recorded once. CDR3 sequence reads: CAWSVRENQPQHF. Here the CDR3 DNA reads TGTGCCTGGAGTGTCCGGGAGAATCAGCCCCAGCATTTT. This sequence joins TRBV30 and TRBJ1-5, with D unresolved. The CDR3 is 13 residues long. V dropped 0 bases and J dropped 4 bases, with 7 bases sitting between them. Germline V lookup: CDR1 GTSNPN, CDR2 SVGIG (reference sequence). Together with reference TRBV30 and TRBJ1-5, the CDR3 gives the full variable domain: SQTIHQWPATLVQPVGSPLSLECTVEGTSNPNLYWYRQAAGRGLQLLFYSVGIGQISSEVPQNLSASRPQDRQFILSSKKLLLSDSGFYLCAWSVRENQPQHFGDGTRLSIL.

This sequence joins TRBV4-3 and TRBJ2-7; D may be TRBD2 (7 bases). V dropped 1 base and J dropped 0 bases, with 19 bases sitting between them. This CDR3 is built from 18 residues. CDR1 is LGHNA and CDR2 is YSLEER in the germline V gene. The CDR3 spells CASSQGEGVKFGSYEQYF. The CDR3 coding sequence is TGCGCCAGCAGCCAAGGGGAGGGGGTAAAGTTCGGCTCCTACGAGCAGTACTTC.

V and J are TRBV6-6 and TRBJ1-2; 7 bases are shared with TRBD1. CDR1 MNHNY and CDR2 SVGAGI come from the germline V gene (reference sequence). The CDR3 length is 15 residues. Trimming at V came to 10 bases and at J to 1 base, leaving 12 bases not matched to a gene. CDR3: CATTSLRQGNYGYTF. CDR3 sequence (DNA): TGTGCCACCACCAGTCTTAGACAGGGTAACTATGGCTACACCTTC.

The table lists this clone with a count of one. The chain couples TRBV20-1 to TRBJ1-2, with a tentative D call TRBD1 (5 bases). Germline-derived CDR1 and CDR2 are DFQATT and SNEGSKA (reference sequence). The ends were cut back, 0 bases at V and 10 bases at J, with 9 bases in the middle. The CDR3 contains 11 residues. In DNA, the CDR3 is TGCAGTGCTAGAGACAGGGTAAACTACACCTTC. It translates to CSARDRVNYTF.

The rearrangement joins TRBV27 to TRBJ1-1; 10 bases agree with TRBD1. This CDR3 contains 16 residues. Germline V gene data show CDR1 as MNHEY and CDR2 as SMNVEV (reference sequence). The V segment lost 5 bases and the J segment 1 base; nucleotides outside the gene matches: 7. Here the CDR3 reads CASSTRDRGGNTEAFF. In DNA form, the CDR3 reads TGTGCCAGCAGTACCAGGGACAGGGGAGGGAACACTGAAGCTTTCTTT.

The gene calls are TRBV28 and TRBJ2-3; the match to TRBD2 covers 7 bases. The V gene end was trimmed by 2 bases and the J gene end by 3 bases; junction bases not matched to a gene: 8. Germline-derived CDR1 and CDR2 are MDHEN and SYDVKM. This CDR3 is 16 amino acids long. CDR3: CASSLSLDGRTDTQYF. In nucleotides, the CDR3 is TGTGCCAGCAGTTTAAGCCTAGACGGGAGGACAGATACGCAGTATTTT.

This clone turned up a few times. The J gene is TRBJ2-1, the V gene TRBV7-3, with 10 bases lining up with TRBD2. The CDR3 is made up of 14 amino acids. Germline loops: CDR1 SGHTA, CDR2 FQGTGA. The ends lost 5 bases at V and 8 bases at J; junction bases unmatched: 6. The CDR3 coding sequence is TGTGCCAGCAGCCAATTAGCGGGAGGAGATGAGCAGTTCTTC. It is translated as CASSQLAGGDEQFF. The full variable domain, rest sourced from reference TRBV7-3 and TRBJ2-1, is GAGVSQTPSNKVTEKGKYVELRCDPISGHTALYWYRQSLGQGPEFLIYFQGTGAADDSGLPNDRFFAVRPEGSVSTLKIQRTERGDSAVYLCASSQLAGGDEQFFGPGTRLTVL.

This clone showed up just a few times. The CDR3 DNA is TGTGCCAGCAGCTTGCAGGGGGCAGTCTACGAGCAGTACTTC. Translation gives CASSLQGAVYEQYF. The rearrangement joins TRBV5-4 to TRBJ2-7; 8 positions match TRBD1. Losses at the gene ends were 1 base for V and 3 bases for J; bases not matched to a gene: 3. The CDR3 is 14 amino acids. CDR1 SGHNT and CDR2 YYREEE come from the germline V gene (reference sequence).

This rearrangement joins TRBV18 to TRBJ2-7; possibly TRBD1 for D (6 bases). Germline values: CDR1 KGHSH, CDR2 LQKENI. The CDR3 loop spans 15 amino acids. Trimming cost V 6 bases and J 3 bases, with 18 bases left between them. CDR3 nucleotide sequence: TGTGCCAGCTCGCGCGGACAGAATCCCCTCTACGAGCAGTACTTC. Translated: CASSRGQNPLYEQYF.